A single sample is the source of the 8 T cell receptor beta chains below, sequenced in a study of blood T cell repertoires in COVID-19. The data were produced by immunoSEQ multiplex PCR, yet TCRdb's version contains in-frame clones alone and is incomplete. The data show around 190,000 clones, just under 80% seen once. What was sequenced was peripheral blood. All receptors derive from a man in his 70s with active or convalescent COVID-19.

This clone is a singleton in its sample. V gene TRBV6-5 combines with J gene TRBJ2-3, with D tentatively TRBD1 (6 bases). V was cut by 2 bases and J by 3 bases, with 15 bases left in between. Germline V CDR1 and CDR2: MNHEY, SVGAGI. This CDR3 spans 16 amino acids. This CDR3 reads CASSYTGGQGTDTQYF. The CDR3 DNA reads TGTGCCAGCAGTTACACTGGCGGTCAGGGGACAGATACGCAGTATTTT.

This clone was seen only a few times. The sample holds other DNA sequences that translate to the same CDR3. The J gene is TRBJ1-3, the V gene TRBV7-9; 10 positions match TRBD1. Germline V gene lookup returns CDR1 SEHNR and CDR2 FQNEAQ (reference sequence). The V segment lost 5 bases and the J segment 8 bases; nucleotides outside the gene matches: 9. The CDR3 contains 15 residues. CDR3 DNA sequence: TGTGCCAGCAGCCCGGGGGACAGGGGAAGCGACACCATATATTTT. Protein product: CASSPGDRGSDTIYF.

The V and J genes are TRBV7-9 and TRBJ2-1; D remains unclear. Trimming pared 5 bases from V and 12 bases from J, leaving 11 bases between. The germline CDR1 and CDR2 sequences are SEHNR and FQNEAQ (reference sequence). This CDR3 comprises 11 residues. CDR3 sequence reads: CASSPEALQFF. The CDR3 region has the DNA TGTGCCAGCAGCCCCGAAGCCCTGCAGTTCTTC.

This chain uses TRBV2 with TRBJ2-3, with D perhaps TRBD1 (6 bases). Germline V CDR1 and CDR2: SNHLY, FYNNEI. V lost 8 bases and J lost 1, with 16 bases in between. The CDR3 has 15 amino acids. The CDR3 region has the DNA TGTGCCAGCGCCCGTGATGAGGGGGGCACAGATACGCAGTATTTT. Its translation is CASARDEGGTDTQYF.

The gene calls are TRBV7-8 and TRBJ1-5, with 7 bases lining up with TRBD1. The V segment lost 3 bases and the J segment 0 bases; nucleotides outside the gene matches: 5. Germline CDR1 and CDR2: SGHVS and FQNEAQ. The CDR3 contains 16 residues. The CDR3 sequence: CASSFDRVYSNQPQHF. The CDR3 coding sequence is TGTGCCAGCAGCTTCGACAGGGTATATAGCAATCAGCCCCAGCATTTT.

This chain links TRBV6-5 with TRBJ1-4, with 8 bases fitting TRBD1. The germline gives CDR1 MNHEY, CDR2 SVGAGI. The CDR3 contains 15 residues. V was clipped by 2 bases and J by 7 bases; unmatched bases: 6. CDR3 amino acids: CASSYGQGIGEKLFF. CDR3 sequence (DNA): TGTGCCAGCAGTTACGGACAGGGTATTGGTGAAAAACTGTTTTTT.

The V gene is TRBV19, the J gene TRBJ1-4; 8 nucleotides agree with TRBD1. CDR1 is LNHDA and CDR2 is SQIVND in the germline V gene (reference sequence). This CDR3 has 13 residues. J lost 5 bases, V lost 6 bases, and 2 bases had no gene match. This chain's CDR3 is CASRGQENEKLFF. The CDR3 DNA reads as TGTGCCAGTAGGGGACAGGAAAATGAAAAACTGTTTTTT.

The rearrangement joins TRBV28 to TRBJ2-7, with 7 bases matching TRBD1. J was trimmed by 7 bases and V by 8 bases; bases with no gene match: 8. The CDR3 covers 12 residues. Germline-derived CDR1 and CDR2 are MDHEN and SYDVKM. Here the CDR3 DNA reads TGTGCCAGCTCGGGACAGCTTGCTGAGCAGTACTTC. Translation gives CASSGQLAEQYF. The whole variable domain, remainder taken from reference TRBV28 and TRBJ2-7, is DVKVTQSSRYLVKRTGEKVFLECVQDMDHENMFWYRQDPGLGLRLIYFSYDVKMKEKGDIPEGYSVSREKKERFSLILESASTNQTSMYLCASSGQLAEQYFGPGTRLTVT.